The entry below describes one T cell receptor beta chain. Its antigen is still unknown. This entry belongs to a study of cytomegalovirus exposure and HLA in healthy donors. The germline CDR1 and CDR2 sequences are ENHRY and SYGVKD. V dropped 4 bases and J dropped 1 base, with 6 bases sitting between them. CDR3 size: 13 residues. General observations from the study: A later analysis found TCR association rates differed by HLA locus, highest for DRB1 and lowest for HLA-C. A few CMV-associated chains proved CMV antigen-specific in vitro. Within the data, a cluster of highly shared sequence variants was likely a sequencing artifact.

The PCR was carried out with 60 Vbeta primers and 13 Jbeta primers. Clones were sequenced by immunoSEQ multiplex PCR, and TCRdb holds only the in-frame ones, with some missing. The sample lists more than 100,000 clones; approximately 87% were seen once. The chain employs TRBV10-3 and TRBJ2-3; no reliable D call. The source of this sequence is a woman in her twenties or thirties in good health and CMV-seronegative. The sequencing sample was made of PBMCs. The DNA for the CDR3 is TGTGCCATCAGTGTGCAGGGCACAGATACGCAGTATTTT. Translated, it gives CAISVQGTDTQYF.